This T cell receptor (beta chain) was sequenced for a study of blood T cell repertoires in COVID-19. Looking at the study overall: Collection of acute and convalescent COVID-19 samples took place in the United States, Italy and Spain.

The CDR3 extends over 15 amino acids. The junction had 2 bases not matched to a gene; V was cut back by 1 base and J by 3 bases. The germline gives CDR1 SGHTA, CDR2 FQGNSA. In the original processing: The authors estimated nucleated cell counts from reference gene primer amplification. Some clones are missing from TCRdb's copy, which holds only in-frame ones; the method was immunoSEQ multiplex PCR. V, J and clone size were drawn from that table, and D and trimming were deduced from the DNA. The data hold tens of thousands of clones, with approximately 83% observed a single time. This clone was seen more than once but under ten times.

Sample: peripheral blood. The clonotype originates from a man in his sixties with acute or convalescent COVID-19. This chain uses TRBV7-2 with TRBJ2-2; 7 nucleotides line up with TRBD2. The CDR3 sequence: CASSLGGGDTGELFF. CDR3 DNA: TGTGCCAGCAGCTTAGGTGGGGGGGACACCGGGGAGCTGTTTTTT. The variable domain in full, with the rest retrieved from reference TRBV7-2 and TRBJ2-2, is GAGVSQSPSNKVTEKGKDVELRCDPISGHTALYWYRQSLGQGLEFLIYFQGNSAPDKSGLPSDRFSAERTGGSVSTLTIQRTQQEDSAVYLCASSLGGGDTGELFFGEGSRLTVL.